The rows below give T cell receptor beta chains drawn from one sample of a study of Graves' ophthalmopathy and Graves' hyperthyroidism. TCRdb reprocessed the multiplex PCR reads via MiXCR and lists one record per CDR3 protein. Of over a million distinct CDR3 sequences in the sample, 35% to 40% were seen once. Sequencing was carried out using peripheral blood or thyroid tissue (not recorded which). The origin of the receptors is an adult man with Graves' hyperthyroidism. CDR3s include the opening cysteine and the closing phenylalanine or tryptophan. The order of the fields is D gene, J gene, V gene, clone size, CDR3 DNA, CDR3 protein. The D gene is left open where the match is weak. Only part of the rows carry a size: once, few, many, or a class if the clone is expanded.

D: -; J: TRBJ1-1; V: TRBV7-9; size: many; DNA: TGTGCCAGCAGCCTGGAAAAGGCAGTGAACACTGAAGCTTTCTTT; CDR3: CASSLEKAVNTEAFF
D: TRBD1; J: TRBJ1-4; V: TRBV11-2; size: -; DNA: TGTGCCAGCAGCACGCCGGGACAGGGGACCGTCTTT; CDR3: CASSTPGQGTVF
D: TRBD1; J: TRBJ1-2; V: TRBV12-3/TRBV12-4; size: many; DNA: TGTGCCAGCAGTAGAGGGACAGACCAAACCTCTAACTATGGCTACACCTTC; CDR3: CASSRGTDQTSNYGYTF
D: -; J: TRBJ1-2; V: TRBV6-5; size: -; DNA: TGTGCCAGCACTCCTTGGGACGATGGCTACACCTTC; CDR3: CASTPWDDGYTF
D: -; J: TRBJ2-3; V: TRBV20-1; size: -; DNA: TGCAGTGCTAGTGGTTTGACAGATACGCAGTATTTT; CDR3: CSASGLTDTQYF
D: -; J: TRBJ2-7; V: TRBV10-3; size: -; DNA: TGTGCCAGCTGCGGGCAGAACTCCTACGAGCAGTACTTC; CDR3: CASCGQNSYEQYF
D: TRBD1; J: TRBJ2-5; V: TRBV11-1; size: -; DNA: TGTGCCAGCAGCTTGGCGGGACAGGGTGTTCAAGAGACCCAGTACTTC; CDR3: CASSLAGQGVQETQYF
D: TRBD2; J: TRBJ2-7; V: TRBV7-8; size: many; DNA: TGTGCCAGCAGCCCGGGACTAGCCTCCTACGAGCAGTACTTC; CDR3: CASSPGLASYEQYF
D: TRBD2; J: TRBJ2-7; V: TRBV9; size: many; DNA: TGTGCCAGCAGCGTAGCGCCTCGGGGGGACCCCTACGAGCAGTACTTC; CDR3: CASSVAPRGDPYEQYF
D: TRBD1; J: TRBJ2-7; V: TRBV7-9; size: few; DNA: TGTGCCAGCAGCTCAGGACAGGGGAGAAACTACGAGCAGTACTTC; CDR3: CASSSGQGRNYEQYF
D: -; J: TRBJ2-5; V: TRBV7-2; size: many; DNA: TGTGCCAGCAGCTTATTTGGGCGGGAGTGGGGGGCGATGGAGACCCAGTACTTC; CDR3: CASSLFGREWGAMETQYF
D: -; J: TRBJ1-4; V: TRBV5-1; size: -; DNA: TGCGCCAGCAGCCGGACCACGGGACGTCCGAATGAAAAACTGTTTTTT; CDR3: CASSRTTGRPNEKLFF
D: TRBD2; J: TRBJ2-5; V: TRBV6-5; size: -; DNA: TGTGCCAGCAGTGATACCCCGGGACTAGCGGGAGTAGGCGAGACCCAGTACTTC; CDR3: CASSDTPGLAGVGETQYF
D: -; J: TRBJ1-6; V: TRBV28; size: few; DNA: TGTGCCAGCAGGCCTCCGGGGGGAACTTCAAATTCACCCCTCCACTTT; CDR3: CASRPPGGTSNSPLHF
D: -; J: TRBJ1-4; V: TRBV11-2; size: -; DNA: TGTGCCAGCAGCGTAGGCGGGGGCAGTGAAAAACTGTTTTTT; CDR3: CASSVGGGSEKLFF
D: -; J: TRBJ1-5; V: TRBV6-1; size: -; DNA: TGTGCCAGCAGTGCTGTAGCTAGCAATCAGCCCCAGCATTTT; CDR3: CASSAVASNQPQHF
D: -; J: TRBJ2-7; V: TRBV6-2/TRBV6-3; size: few; DNA: TGTGCCACCTTCCCTCAGGATAGCGGAACCTACGAGCAGTACTTC; CDR3: CATFPQDSGTYEQYF
D: TRBD1; J: TRBJ1-5; V: TRBV9; size: -; DNA: TGTGCCAGCAGTTCGGACAGGGAACAGCTCCAGCATTTT; CDR3: CASSSDREQLQHF
D: TRBD1; J: TRBJ1-6; V: TRBV19; size: many; DNA: TGTGCCAGTATGCCCGGGACAGGGGGTCCTTCACCCCTCCACTTT; CDR3: CASMPGTGGPSPLHF
D: -; J: TRBJ2-3; V: TRBV9; size: -; DNA: TGTGCCAGCAGCGTAGACGGGGAGGATACGCAGTATTTT; CDR3: CASSVDGEDTQYF
D: -; J: TRBJ2-5; V: TRBV20-1; size: -; DNA: TGCAGTGCTCCGAGGGGGGGAGGGACCCAGTACTTC; CDR3: CSAPRGGGTQYF
D: -; J: TRBJ1-4; V: TRBV7-9; size: -; DNA: TGTGCCAGCAGCTTAGAGCTGACAGGAACTAATGAAAAACTGTTTTTT; CDR3: CASSLELTGTNEKLFF
D: -; J: TRBJ2-7; V: TRBV5-1; size: -; DNA: TGCGCCAGCAGCTTGGTGGGATTGGGCGGGGACGAGCAGTACTTC; CDR3: CASSLVGLGGDEQYF
D: -; J: TRBJ1-2; V: TRBV9; size: many; DNA: TGTGCCAGCAAGTCCCAGGAAAACTATGGCTACACCTTC; CDR3: CASKSQENYGYTF
D: TRBD1; J: TRBJ1-4; V: TRBV30; size: -; DNA: TGTGCCTGGAGTGCGCAAACAGGGGAAGTTAATGAAAAACTGTTTTTT; CDR3: CAWSAQTGEVNEKLFF
D: -; J: TRBJ1-1; V: TRBV25-1; size: -; DNA: TGTACCAGCAGGGAAGCGAACACTGAAGCTTTCTTT; CDR3: CTSREANTEAFF
D: -; J: TRBJ2-3; V: TRBV5-6; size: many; DNA: TGTGCCAGCAGCTTCGGAGATACGCAGTATTTT; CDR3: CASSFGDTQYF
D: -; J: TRBJ1-1; V: TRBV29-1; size: -; DNA: TGCAGCTTATGGAACACGAACACTGAAGCTTTCTTT; CDR3: CSLWNTNTEAFF
D: -; J: TRBJ2-6; V: TRBV9; size: -; DNA: TGTGCCAGCAGCGGCCTTGGGGGCTCTGGGGCCAACGTCCTGACTTTC; CDR3: CASSGLGGSGANVLTF
D: TRBD1; J: TRBJ1-6; V: TRBV19; size: many; DNA: TGTGCCAGTAGTACCTCCCAGGGGGTGAGTTCACCCCTCCACTTT; CDR3: CASSTSQGVSSPLHF
D: -; J: TRBJ1-1; V: TRBV24-1; size: -; DNA: TGTGCCAGCAGTTTAATAGTAGGAGGAAACACTGAAGCTTTCTTT; CDR3: CASSLIVGGNTEAFF
D: TRBD2; J: TRBJ2-2; V: TRBV24-1; size: many; DNA: TGTGCCACCAGTGACTGGACTAGCGGGGGGGCTAACACCGGGGAGCTGTTTTTT; CDR3: CATSDWTSGGANTGELFF
D: TRBD1; J: TRBJ2-7; V: TRBV6-6; size: -; DNA: TGTGCCAGCAGTAAAGACGGACAGGTCTCCTACGAGCAGTACTTC; CDR3: CASSKDGQVSYEQYF
D: TRBD1; J: TRBJ1-1; V: TRBV15; size: many; DNA: TGTGCCACCAGCAGAGTTCGGGACAGGGGGCTTGCAGCTTTCTTT; CDR3: CATSRVRDRGLAAFF
D: TRBD2; J: TRBJ2-7; V: TRBV7-9; size: many; DNA: TGTGCCAGCAGCTCCGGGACTAGCGGAGCTTACGAGCAGTACTTC; CDR3: CASSSGTSGAYEQYF
D: TRBD1; J: TRBJ1-5; V: TRBV12-3/TRBV12-4; size: many; DNA: TGTGCCAGCAGTCAACAGGGGTTGGGTCAGCCCCAGCATTTT; CDR3: CASSQQGLGQPQHF
D: TRBD1; J: TRBJ2-3; V: TRBV15; size: -; DNA: TGTGCCACCAGCAGAGATTCCCCGGACAGGCTCACAGATACGCAGTATTTT; CDR3: CATSRDSPDRLTDTQYF
D: -; J: TRBJ2-7; V: TRBV10-3; size: few; DNA: TGTGCCATCAGTGGAGGGGTAAGCTACGAGCAGTACTTC; CDR3: CAISGGVSYEQYF
D: -; J: TRBJ1-2; V: TRBV2; size: -; DNA: TGTGCCAGCTGTAAAGTGGGGGCTAACTATGGCTACACCTTC; CDR3: CASCKVGANYGYTF
D: -; J: TRBJ1-6; V: TRBV5-4; size: few; DNA: TGTGCCAGCAGACGGGAAGCCCGCGGGGGTTCACCCCTCCACTTT; CDR3: CASRREARGGSPLHF
D: -; J: TRBJ1-5; V: TRBV20-1; size: many; DNA: TGCAGTGCTAGAGATCCCCAGACCGAGCATCAGCCCCAGCATTTT; CDR3: CSARDPQTEHQPQHF
D: TRBD1; J: TRBJ1-1; V: TRBV5-1; size: many; DNA: TGCGCCAGCAGCTCAAAACAGGGGATAAACACTGAAGCTTTCTTT; CDR3: CASSSKQGINTEAFF
D: TRBD2; J: TRBJ2-7; V: TRBV20-1; size: few; DNA: TGCGGCCAACTAGCGGGAGGGGGCAAGCAGTACTTC; CDR3: CGQLAGGGKQYF
D: -; J: TRBJ2-7; V: TRBV29-1; size: -; DNA: TGCAGCGTTTCCGGGACTGGGGCCCATACCACCTTC; CDR3: CSVSGTGAHTTF
D: -; J: TRBJ1-4; V: TRBV12-3/TRBV12-4; size: once; DNA: TGTGCCAGCAGTTTTGGAAGGGCCTCAGGAGGGGAAAAACTGTTTTTT; CDR3: CASSFGRASGGEKLFF
D: -; J: TRBJ1-2; V: TRBV27; size: -; DNA: TGTGCCAGCAGTCACCTCGACCGGACGGGCGGGTACTATGGCTACACCTTC; CDR3: CASSHLDRTGGYYGYTF
D: -; J: TRBJ2-2; V: TRBV7-8; size: -; DNA: TGTGCCAGCAGCTTATTCGCGGGGACGGGGACCGGGGAGCTGTTTTTT; CDR3: CASSLFAGTGTGELFF
D: -; J: TRBJ1-2; V: TRBV6-6; size: -; DNA: TGTGCCAGCAGTCAGGACCTCTTCTATGACTACACCTTC; CDR3: CASSQDLFYDYTF
D: -; J: TRBJ1-2; V: TRBV25-1; size: -; DNA: TGTGCCAGCAGTGGAGGGCACTATGGCTGCACCTTC; CDR3: CASSGGHYGCTF